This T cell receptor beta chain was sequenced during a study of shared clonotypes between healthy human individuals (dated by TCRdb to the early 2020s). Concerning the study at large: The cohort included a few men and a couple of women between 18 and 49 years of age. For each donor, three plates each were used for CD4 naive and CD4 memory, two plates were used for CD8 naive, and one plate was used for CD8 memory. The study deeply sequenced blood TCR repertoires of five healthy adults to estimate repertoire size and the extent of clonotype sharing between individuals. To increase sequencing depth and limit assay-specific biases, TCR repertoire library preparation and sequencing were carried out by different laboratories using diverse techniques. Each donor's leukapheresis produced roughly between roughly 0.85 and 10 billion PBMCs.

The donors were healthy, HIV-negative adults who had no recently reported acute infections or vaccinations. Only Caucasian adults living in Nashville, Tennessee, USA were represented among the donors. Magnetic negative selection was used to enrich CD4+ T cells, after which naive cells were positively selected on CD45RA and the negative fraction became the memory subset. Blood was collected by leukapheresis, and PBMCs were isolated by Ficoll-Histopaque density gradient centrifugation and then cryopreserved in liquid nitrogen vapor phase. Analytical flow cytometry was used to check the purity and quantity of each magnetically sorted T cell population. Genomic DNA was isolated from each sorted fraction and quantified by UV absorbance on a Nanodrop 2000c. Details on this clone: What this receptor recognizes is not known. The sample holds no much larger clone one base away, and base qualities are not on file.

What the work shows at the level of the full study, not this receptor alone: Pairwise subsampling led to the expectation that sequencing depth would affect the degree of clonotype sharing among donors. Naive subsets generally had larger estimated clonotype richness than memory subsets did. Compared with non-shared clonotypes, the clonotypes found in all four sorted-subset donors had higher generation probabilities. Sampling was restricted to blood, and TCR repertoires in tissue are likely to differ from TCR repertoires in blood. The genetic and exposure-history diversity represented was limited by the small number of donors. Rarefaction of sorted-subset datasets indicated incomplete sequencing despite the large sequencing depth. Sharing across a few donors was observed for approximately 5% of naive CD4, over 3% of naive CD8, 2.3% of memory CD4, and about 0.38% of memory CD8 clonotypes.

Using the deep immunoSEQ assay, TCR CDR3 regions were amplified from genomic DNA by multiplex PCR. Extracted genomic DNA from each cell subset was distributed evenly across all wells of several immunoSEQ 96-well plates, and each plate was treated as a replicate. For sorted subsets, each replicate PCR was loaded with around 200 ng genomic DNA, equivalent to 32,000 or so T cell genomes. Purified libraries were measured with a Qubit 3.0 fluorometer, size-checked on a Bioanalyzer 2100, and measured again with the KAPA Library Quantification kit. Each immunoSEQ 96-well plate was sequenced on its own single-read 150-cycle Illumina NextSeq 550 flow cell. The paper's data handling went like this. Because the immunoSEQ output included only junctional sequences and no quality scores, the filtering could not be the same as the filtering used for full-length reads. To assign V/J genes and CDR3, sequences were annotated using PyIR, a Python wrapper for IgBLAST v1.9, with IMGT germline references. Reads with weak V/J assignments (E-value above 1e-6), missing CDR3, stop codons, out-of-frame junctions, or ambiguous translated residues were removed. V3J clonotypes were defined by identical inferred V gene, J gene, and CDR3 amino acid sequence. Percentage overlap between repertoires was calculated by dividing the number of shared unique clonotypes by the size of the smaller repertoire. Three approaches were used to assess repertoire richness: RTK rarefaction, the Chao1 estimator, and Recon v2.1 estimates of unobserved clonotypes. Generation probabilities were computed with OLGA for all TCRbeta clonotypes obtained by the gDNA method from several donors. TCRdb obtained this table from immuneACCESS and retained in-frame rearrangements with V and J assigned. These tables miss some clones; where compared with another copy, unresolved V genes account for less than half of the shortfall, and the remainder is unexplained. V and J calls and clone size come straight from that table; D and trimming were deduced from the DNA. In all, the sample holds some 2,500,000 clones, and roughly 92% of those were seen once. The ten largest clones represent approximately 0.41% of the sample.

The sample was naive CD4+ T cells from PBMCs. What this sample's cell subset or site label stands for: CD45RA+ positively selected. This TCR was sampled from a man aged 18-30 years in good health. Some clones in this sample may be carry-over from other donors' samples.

The base sequence is TGTGCCGGACGGACGAACTACGAGCAGTACTTC. It codes for CAGRTNYEQYF. Here the chain combines TRBV2 and TRBJ2-7; the D gene is unclear. The CDR1 and CDR2 encoded by the germline V gene are SNHLY and FYNNEI. Trimming takes 11 bases from V and 3 bases from J, and the germline ends sit 11 bases apart. The CDR3 goes from the cysteine to the phenylalanine over 11 residues. Only CDR3 DNA remains: 33 bases, in frame from the first base.